This T cell receptor (beta chain) was identified in a study of beta chain features in type 1 diabetes. Across the study: Comparable age, gender and cell yields were observed in patients relative to healthy donors. Whole-study findings and limits: Highly expressing activated T cells could be over-counted with a cDNA template. At VDJ recombination sites, type 1 diabetes patients had fewer insertions and more deleted nucleotides. Shorter templates might be favored by PCR, and equally so in patients and in controls.

V lost 0 bases and J lost 4; bases outside the gene matches: 4. This CDR3 contains 15 residues. The V gene's germline CDR1 is SGDLS and CDR2 YYNGEE. With respect to this clone: The target antigen is unknown.

Since all of the isolated RNA was reverse transcribed, expressed TCRB transcripts were what got sequenced. Generated by immunoSEQ multiplex PCR, the TCRdb table keeps only in-frame clones and is missing some. The data show a few hundred thousand clones, around an eighth seen once. Specimen: naive CD4+ T cells from blood. The chain is built from TRBV9 and TRBJ1-1; 9 nucleotides line up with TRBD1. The sequence was obtained from a man aged 18 to 35 in good health. CDR3 region: CASSVGDREGTEAFF. CDR3 in DNA: TGTGCCAGCAGCGTAGGGGACAGGGAGGGCACTGAAGCTTTCTTT.